One T cell receptor beta chain is described in this entry. The antigen is unknown. Data came from immunoSEQ multiplex PCR; TCRdb stores just in-frame clones and leaves some out. This sample has about 120,000 clones; roughly 92% occur once, and the top ten carry 1% to 1.5%. The data were taken from a study of siplizumab effects on memory and regulatory T cells. Study-level findings and limits: Suppression by proliferating Tregs derived from siplizumab cultures was not verified.

This TCR was sampled from a human donor in good health. The sample taken for sequencing was CD4+ T cells sorted from blood.

Here the CDR3 reads CASRRESSYNSPLHF. The CDR3 nucleotides read TGTGCCAGCAGGAGGGAGAGCTCCTATAATTCACCCCTCCACTTT. The V gene is TRBV2, the J gene TRBJ1-6; no definite D call. Germline V gene data show CDR1 as SNHLY and CDR2 as FYNNEI. CDR3 length: 15 amino acids. V was cut by 6 bases and J by 0 bases, with 9 bases left in between.